This T cell receptor (beta chain) was captured in a study of early T cells in non-severe SARS-CoV-2 infection (dated by TCRdb to the early 2020s). Some background on the complete study: Because TCR sequencing relied on bulk RNA taken from unsorted whole blood, pairing of alpha and beta chains was not possible.

This clonotype was found a few times. Its antigen target is currently unknown. Per-nucleotide qualities are absent, and no much larger clonotype sits a single base away. On the study overall, not on this receptor specifically: VDJdb matching was skewed toward anti-spike CD8 responses and likely underestimated virus-specific expansions, missing private and CD4 specificities.

The V and J ends are trimmed by 5 bases and 2 bases, leaving 11 bases between them. As encoded in the germline V gene, CDR1 is WSHSY while CDR2 is SAAADI. The CDR3 runs 14 residues from the cysteine to the phenylalanine. Only the CDR3 DNA is retained, 42 bases long and in frame from the first base. Receptors were amplified or captured by 5' RACE. TCRdb shows the sequencer as NextSeq 500. In the TCR library protocol, unique molecular identifiers were attached to individual cDNA molecules to correct for PCR bias and sequencing error. Sequencing covered both TCR alpha and beta chains, and within each sample the abundances of alpha and beta sequences were tightly co-correlated. In the paper's pipeline: Decombinator V4 was used to annotate the V gene, J gene and CDR3 of the TCR sequences. Expanded TCRs were defined as changing significantly between any two time points under a Poisson model with p below 0.0001. Abundances of TCRs were expressed as counts per million after normalisation to the total number of TCRs sequenced in each sample. MAIT TCRs were defined by TRAV1-2 paired with TRAJ12, TRAJ20 or TRAJ33, and iNKT TCRs by TRAV10 paired with TRAJ18. VDJdb, accessed 1 November 2021, was searched for CMV, EBV and SARS-CoV-2 annotated TCRs, with TCRs annotated for multiple antigens excluded. TCRdb redid the processing of the public reads, applying fastp at Q25 and MiXCR, and retained in-frame beta chains. Each entry is one CDR3 protein sequence, shown with its most common DNA and genes. These V and J calls derive from TCRdb rather than the authors' analysis. The sample has roughly 57,000 distinct CDR3 sequences on record, 12% of them singletons. Just over 2.5% of the sample is in the top ten clones.

The study was a case-control design nested within a healthcare worker cohort in London, UK, with weekly nasopharyngeal swab PCR tests and blood sampling. Between 23 and 31 March 2020, the week of the UK lockdown, healthcare workers were enrolled and then followed up weekly for as long as 16 weeks. Here the sequenced sample was whole blood, taken at baseline. The sequence was collected from an adult who was a healthcare worker with PCR-confirmed SARS-CoV-2 infection or an uninfected control (not recorded which). The rearranged segments are TRBV10-2 and TRBJ2-3, with the D gene too uncertain to name. In nucleotide form, the sequence is TGCGCCAGCAGTTCAGAGACTTACACAGATACGCAGTATTTT. Translated, it gives CASSSETYTDTQYF.